This TCR beta chain emerged from a study of blood T cells in healthy people across ages. As to this clonotype: Its antigen is undetermined.

Every donor provided 8.5 to 10 milliliters of peripheral blood. Study findings and constraints: The long-lived group displayed more naive CD4+ cells, plus higher diversity, than the aged donors did. Bulk PBMC profiling left naive and antigen-experienced comparisons inconclusive.

For the second PCR, which ran for about 7 to 12 cycles, a sample-barcoded 5' primer and a J-beta primer mix were used. TCRdb re-derived calls from the 5' RACE reads in MiXCR, one entry per CDR3 protein. Here the sample spans some 550,000 distinct CDR3 sequences, under 55% being singletons. Looked up from germline, CDR1 is SGHVS and CDR2 is FQNEAQ. This CDR3 is built from 14 residues. The V end was cut by 1 base, the J end by 2 bases, with 8 bases between. The clonotype originates from an elderly man in good health. Sequenced input: blood. The V and J genes are TRBV7-8 and TRBJ1-2, with D possibly TRBD1 on 6 matching bases. The CDR3 loop reads CASSLGTENYGYTF. The DNA for the CDR3 is TGTGCCAGCAGCTTAGGGACAGAGAACTATGGCTACACCTTC.